In this sample, the clone carrying this T cell receptor (beta chain) turned up a few times. Its antigen is unidentified. This table comes from immunoSEQ multiplex PCR, and its TCRdb copy is limited to in-frame clones, with some not included. The repertoire includes about 240,000 clones, around 81% of them detected once, and around 0.61% sits in the top ten. The data are from a study of Tregs in tolerant kidney transplant recipients. Overall study findings and caveats: Biological reproducibility was not directly addressed in this study. Few patients were studied, so findings need validation in larger groups.

Unstimulated Tregs (CD4+CD25+CD127-) and CD4+CD25- non-Tregs were sorted from PBMCs. The sample taken for sequencing was CD4+ T cells from blood. The receptor was derived from a human donor in good health.

The chain's CDR3 is CASSDHAGTGSYEQYF. CDR3 nucleotides: TGTGCCAGCAGTGACCACGCCGGGACAGGATCCTACGAGCAGTACTTC. The rearrangement uses TRBV6-1 and TRBJ2-7; TRBD1 agrees at 8 bases. With 3 bases clipped from V and 1 base from J, the junction kept 8 bases outside the gene matches. Germline V CDR1 and CDR2: MNHNS, SASEGT. The CDR3 runs to 16 residues.